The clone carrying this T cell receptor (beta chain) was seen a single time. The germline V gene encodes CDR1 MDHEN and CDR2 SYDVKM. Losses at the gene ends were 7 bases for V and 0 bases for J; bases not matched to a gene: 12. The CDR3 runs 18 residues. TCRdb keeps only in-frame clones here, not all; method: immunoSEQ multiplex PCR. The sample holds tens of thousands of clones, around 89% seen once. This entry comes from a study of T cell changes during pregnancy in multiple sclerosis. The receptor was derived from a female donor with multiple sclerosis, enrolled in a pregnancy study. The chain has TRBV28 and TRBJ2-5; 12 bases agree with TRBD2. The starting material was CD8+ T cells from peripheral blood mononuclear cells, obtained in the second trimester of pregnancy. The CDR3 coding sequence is TGTGCCAGCATGCCCGTCCTAGCGGGAGGGGTGTACCAAGAGACCCAGTACTTC. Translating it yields CASMPVLAGGVYQETQYF.